The 18 T cell receptor beta chains in this list originate from one sample, sequenced in a study of cytomegalovirus exposure and HLA in healthy donors. PCR was performed using 60 Vbeta and 13 Jbeta primers. Profiling relied on immunoSEQ multiplex PCR, and the TCRdb table lists in-frame clones only, not all of them. This sample has roughly 140,000 clones, with 70% to 80% found just once. What was sequenced was PBMCs. Receptors were obtained from a male donor in good health and CMV-seronegative.

J is TRBJ1-1 and V is TRBV6-1, with TRBD1 as a possible D gene (5 bases). This CDR3 region has 16 residues. CDR1 is MNHNS and CDR2 is SASEGT in the germline V gene. Trimming stripped 4 bases from V and 0 bases from J, with 15 bases between. The DNA for the CDR3 is TGTGCCAGCAGTGGAGCATTGACAGTTATGAACACTGAAGCTTTCTTT. Residues: CASSGALTVMNTEAFF.

The gene calls are TRBV28 and TRBJ2-7; 10 bases are shared with TRBD1. The ends lost 5 bases at V and 5 bases at J; junction bases unmatched: 9. CDR1 and CDR2 (germline): MDHEN, SYDVKM. This CDR3 is 15 amino acids long. CDR3 residues: CASSPAGTGDDEQYF. In DNA, the CDR3 is TGTGCCAGCAGTCCAGCGGGGACAGGGGATGACGAGCAGTACTTC.

The CDR3 DNA follows: TGCGCCAGCAGCTTGCTAGCCGATGAGCAGTTCTTC. It translates to CASSLLADEQFF. This chain joins TRBV5-1 and TRBJ2-1; maybe TRBD2 (5 bases). The CDR3 sequence is 12 residues long. CDR1 SGHRS and CDR2 YFSETQ come from the germline V gene. V was trimmed by 1 base and J by 8 bases, leaving 7 bases between them.

V is TRBV5-1 and J is TRBJ1-4; 9 bases agree with TRBD1. Germline V gene lookup returns CDR1 SGHRS and CDR2 YFSETQ. J was trimmed by 7 bases and V by 5 bases; bases with no gene match: 9. CDR3 length: 15 amino acids. The CDR3 DNA reads as TGCGCCAGCAGTCGATCCGGGACAGGGAGTGAAAAACTGTTTTTT. Protein: CASSRSGTGSEKLFF.

The chain employs TRBV9 and TRBJ2-7; D is possibly TRBD2 (6 bases). With 0 bases removed from V and 0 bases from J, the gap between germline ends came to 7 bases. The CDR3 loop spans 14 amino acids. Germline V CDR1 and CDR2: SGDLS, YYNGEE. The CDR3 DNA reads TGTGCCAGCAGCGTAGGGGGGGTCTCCTACGAGCAGTACTTC. As protein: CASSVGGVSYEQYF.

The chain carries TRBV10-2 and TRBJ2-1; weak D call: TRBD1 (6 bases). The CDR3 contains 13 residues. Germline V gene data show CDR1 as WSHSY and CDR2 as SAAADI. Trimming removed 6 bases at V and 5 bases at J, with 11 bases between. CDR3 nucleotides: TGCGCCAGCAGGAAGGACAGCAACAATGAGCAGTTCTTC. It specifies CASRKDSNNEQFF.

V gene TRBV6-5 combines with J gene TRBJ1-4, with D perhaps matching TRBD1 (6 bases). Looked up from germline, CDR1 is MNHEY and CDR2 is SVGAGI. V was trimmed by 7 bases and J by 8 bases, leaving 17 bases between them. The CDR3 has 14 amino acids. CDR3 DNA: TGTGCCAGCAAGGGGACACCCTCGGGGGAAAAACTGTTTTTT. Encoded protein: CASKGTPSGEKLFF.

The chain employs TRBV6-5 and TRBJ2-1; TRBD2 matches 7 bases. Germline V gene data show CDR1 as MNHEY and CDR2 as SVGAGI. The CDR3 spans 14 residues. The V gene end was trimmed by 10 bases and the J gene end by 6 bases; junction bases not matched to a gene: 12. The CDR3 loop reads CATADWGGSNEQFF. CDR3 coding DNA: TGTGCCACGGCGGACTGGGGGGGGTCCAATGAGCAGTTCTTC.

The chain carries TRBV7-9 and TRBJ2-7; D remains unclear. Trimming shortened V by 5 bases and J by 0 bases, and 14 bases separated the two germline ends. Germline V lookup: CDR1 SEHNR, CDR2 FQNEAQ (reference sequence). This CDR3 has 15 residues. As DNA, the CDR3 is TGTGCCAGCAGCCCCTCGCCAGGCAGCTCCTACGAGCAGTACTTC. Its translation: CASSPSPGSSYEQYF. Supplemented by reference TRBV7-9 and TRBJ2-7, the full variable domain reads DTGVSQNPRHKITKRGQNVTFRCDPISEHNRLYWYRQTLGQGPEFLTYFQNEAQLEKSRLLSDRFSAERPKGSFSTLEIQRTEQGDSAMYLCASSPSPGSSYEQYFGPGTRLTVT.

This clone occurred once. This rearrangement joins TRBV4-1 to TRBJ1-1; the D gene is possibly TRBD1 (5 bases). V lost 3 bases and J lost 8, with 10 bases in between. Germline values: CDR1 MGHRA, CDR2 YSYEKL. The CDR3 extends over 12 amino acids. The CDR3 DNA sequence: TGCGCCAGCAGCCAGCATAGGGGAGAAGCTTTCTTT. Translating it yields CASSQHRGEAFF.

The chain combines TRBV7-6 with TRBJ1-2; D is uncertain. The V end was cut by 3 bases, the J end by 5 bases, with 4 bases between. Germline V gene sequence: CDR1 SGHVS, CDR2 FNYEAQ. CDR3 length: 11 residues. CDR3 nucleotide sequence: TGTGCCAGCAGCTTCGTTTATGGCTACACCTTC. This encodes CASSFVYGYTF.

The J gene is TRBJ2-1, the V gene TRBV5-1, with D unclear. The ends were cut back, 4 bases at V and 6 bases at J, with 14 bases in the middle. The CDR3 spans 14 residues. The germline CDR1 and CDR2 sequences are SGHRS and YFSETQ. The CDR3 here is CASSAFSVGNEQFF. The CDR3 bases are TGCGCCAGCAGCGCGTTTAGTGTTGGCAATGAGCAGTTCTTC.

As for this clone: This same CDR3 is encoded by further DNA sequences in the sample. The genes are TRBV7-9 and TRBJ1-4; TRBD1 aligns across 7 bases. This CDR3 comprises 14 residues. Trimming took 2 bases from V and 7 from J; bases not matched to a gene: 4. CDR1 and CDR2 from the germline V gene are SEHNR and FQNEAQ (reference sequence). CDR3 region: CASSLTGVGEKLFF. The CDR3 coding sequence is TGTGCCAGCAGCTTAACAGGGGTTGGTGAAAAACTGTTTTTT.

The CDR3 sequence: CASSESGGNEQFF. The CDR3 nucleotides are TGCGCCAGCAGTGAGTCGGGCGGGAATGAGCAGTTCTTC. The chain combines TRBV10-1 with TRBJ2-1; tentative D call: TRBD2 (5 bases). This CDR3 has 13 amino acids. Trimming removed 0 bases from V and 7 bases from J, with 7 bases in between. The germline gives CDR1 WNHNN, CDR2 SYGVQD (reference sequence).

The gene calls are TRBV5-1 and TRBJ1-6; 8 bases are shared with TRBD1. Germline-derived CDR1 and CDR2 are SGHRS and YFSETQ. V was clipped by 5 bases and J by 5 bases; unmatched bases: 3. CDR3 length: 14 residues. CDR3 in amino acids: CASSLQGDNSPLHF. The DNA of the CDR3 is TGCGCCAGCAGTTTACAGGGGGATAATTCACCCCTCCACTTT. The entire variable domain, with the rest obtained from reference TRBV5-1 and TRBJ1-6, is as follows: KAGVTQTPRYLIKTRGQQVTLSCSPISGHRSVSWYQQTPGQGLQFLFEYFSETQRNKGNFPGRFSGRQFSNSRSEMNVSTLELGDSALYLCASSLQGDNSPLHFGNGTRLTVT.

This clone has just one count. The chain joins TRBV28 to TRBJ1-3; tentatively, D is TRBD1 (5 bases). The CDR3 loop spans 17 amino acids. V was clipped by 6 bases and J by 1 base, with 19 bases between them. Germline V gene sequence: CDR1 MDHEN, CDR2 SYDVKM. The CDR3 protein is CASRRRQFRGSGNTIYF. The DNA for the CDR3 is TGTGCCAGCAGACGACGACAGTTTCGGGGGTCTGGAAACACCATATATTTT.

This chain links TRBV9 with TRBJ2-1, with D maybe TRBD2 (6 bases). This CDR3 has 14 amino acids. Trimming removed 2 bases from V and 5 bases from J, with 11 bases in between. The V gene's germline CDR1 is SGDLS and CDR2 YYNGEE. CDR3 nucleotide sequence: TGTGCCAGCAGCGTGGGGGGACTGAACAATGAGCAGTTCTTC. This translates into CASSVGGLNNEQFF.

The rearrangement uses TRBV2 and TRBJ2-2, with 7 bases matching TRBD1. The germline V gene encodes CDR1 SNHLY and CDR2 FYNNEI. V trimming: 7 bases; J trimming: 1 base; junction bases outside the gene matches: 3. This CDR3 spans 14 amino acids. The chain's CDR3 is CASNRGKNTGELFF. CDR3 nucleotides: TGTGCCAGCAACAGGGGCAAGAACACCGGGGAGCTGTTTTTT.